This T cell receptor (beta chain) was observed in a study of OX40 agonist ivuxolimab in advanced cancers. Study information: It was ivuxolimab, an agonistic anti-OX40 (CD134) antibody, that patients were treated with. Three dose-escalation patients had partial responses: one with hepatocellular carcinoma and two with cutaneous melanoma.

Patients had blood sampled at baseline and again on cycle 4 day 1 and cycle 7 day 1. CDR3 size: 13 residues. Per the germline V gene, CDR1 is KGHSH and CDR2 is LQKENI. Trimming took off 3 bases at V and 5 bases at J, with 10 bases between the two ends. Clones were sequenced by immunoSEQ multiplex PCR, and TCRdb holds only the in-frame ones, with some missing. The table shows some 40,000 clones, with 89% occurring only once. The V and J genes are TRBV18 and TRBJ2-5, with D maybe TRBD2 (5 bases). This material consisted of CD4+ or CD8+ T cells sorted from blood, taken in a trial of the OX40 agonist ivuxolimab. The sequence came from an adult with an advanced solid tumor such as melanoma, head and neck, liver or kidney cancer. The CDR3 DNA follows: TGTGCCAGCTCACCGGAGGTGACCGAGACCCAGTACTTC. This gives the protein CASSPEVTETQYF.